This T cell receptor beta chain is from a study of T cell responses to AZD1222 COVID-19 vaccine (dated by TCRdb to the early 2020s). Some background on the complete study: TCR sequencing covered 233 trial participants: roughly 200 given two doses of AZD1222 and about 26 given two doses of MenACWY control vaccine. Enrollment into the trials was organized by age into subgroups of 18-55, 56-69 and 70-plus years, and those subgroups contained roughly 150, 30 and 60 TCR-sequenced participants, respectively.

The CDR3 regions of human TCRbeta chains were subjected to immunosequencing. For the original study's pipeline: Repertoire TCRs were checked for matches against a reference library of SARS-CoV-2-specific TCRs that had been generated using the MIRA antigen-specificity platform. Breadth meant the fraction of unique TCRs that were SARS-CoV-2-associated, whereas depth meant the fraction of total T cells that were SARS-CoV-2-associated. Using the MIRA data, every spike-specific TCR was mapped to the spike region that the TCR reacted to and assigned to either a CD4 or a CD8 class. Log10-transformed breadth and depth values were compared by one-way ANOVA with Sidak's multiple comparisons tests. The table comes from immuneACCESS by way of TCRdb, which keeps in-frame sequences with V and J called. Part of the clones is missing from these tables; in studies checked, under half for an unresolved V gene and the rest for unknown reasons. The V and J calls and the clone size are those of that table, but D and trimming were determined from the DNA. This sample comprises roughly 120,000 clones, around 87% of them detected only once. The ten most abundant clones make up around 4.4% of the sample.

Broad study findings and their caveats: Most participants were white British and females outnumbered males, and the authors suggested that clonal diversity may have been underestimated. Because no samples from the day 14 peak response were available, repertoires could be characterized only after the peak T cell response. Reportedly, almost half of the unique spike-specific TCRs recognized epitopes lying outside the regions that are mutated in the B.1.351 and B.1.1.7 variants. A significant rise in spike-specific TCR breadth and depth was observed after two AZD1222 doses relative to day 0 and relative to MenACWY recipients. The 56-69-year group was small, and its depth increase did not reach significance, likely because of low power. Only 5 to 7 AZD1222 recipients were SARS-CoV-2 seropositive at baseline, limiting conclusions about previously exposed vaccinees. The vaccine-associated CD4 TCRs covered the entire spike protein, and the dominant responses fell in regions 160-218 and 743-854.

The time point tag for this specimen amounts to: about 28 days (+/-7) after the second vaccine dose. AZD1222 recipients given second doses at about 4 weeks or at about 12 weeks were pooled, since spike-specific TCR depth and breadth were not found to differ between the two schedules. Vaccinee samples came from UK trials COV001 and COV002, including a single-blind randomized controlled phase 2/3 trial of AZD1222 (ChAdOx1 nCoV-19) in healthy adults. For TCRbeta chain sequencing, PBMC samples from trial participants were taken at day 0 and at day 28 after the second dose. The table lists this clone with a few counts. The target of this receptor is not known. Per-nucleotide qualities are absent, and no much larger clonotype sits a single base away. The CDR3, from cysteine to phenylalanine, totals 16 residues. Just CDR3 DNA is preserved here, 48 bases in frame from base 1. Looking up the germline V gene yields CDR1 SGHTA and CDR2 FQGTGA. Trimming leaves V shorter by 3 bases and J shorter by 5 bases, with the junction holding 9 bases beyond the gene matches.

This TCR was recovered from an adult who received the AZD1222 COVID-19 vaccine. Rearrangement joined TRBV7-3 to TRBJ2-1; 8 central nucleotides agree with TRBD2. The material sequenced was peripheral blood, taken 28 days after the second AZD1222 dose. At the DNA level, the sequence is TGTGCCAGCAGCTTCGATCGGGAGGGCAGGAACAATGAGCAGTTCTTC. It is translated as CASSFDREGRNNEQFF.